What follows are 32 T cell receptor beta chains derived from one specimen sequenced in a study of T cells after yellow fever vaccination. TCRdb reprocessed the 5' RACE reads with MiXCR, giving one entry per CDR3 protein. In the table there are 620,000 or so distinct CDR3 sequences, 9% to 15% of which are singletons. Sequenced material: PBMCs, taken on the day of the yellow fever booster vaccination. These receptors were collected from a man aged 25-45 years who received the YFV17D yellow fever vaccine.

V is TRBV5-6 and J is TRBJ2-6; possibly TRBD1 or TRBD2 for D (6 bases each). V was pared by 3 bases and J by 4 bases, with 11 bases between. CDR1 and CDR2 from the germline V gene are SGHDT and YYEEEE. This CDR3 comprises 15 residues. In DNA, the CDR3 is TGTGCCAGCAGCTGGGGGGCGAGCGGGGCCAACGTCCTGACTTTC. The encoded protein is CASSWGASGANVLTF. Full variable domain (remainder filled in from reference TRBV5-6 and TRBJ2-6): DAGVTQSPTHLIKTRGQQVTLRCSPKSGHDTVSWYQQALGQGPQFIFQYYEEEERQRGNFPDRFSGHQFPNYSSELNVNALLLGDSALYLCASSWGASGANVLTFGAGSRLTVL.

The table lists this clonotype with a few counts. This sequence joins TRBV28 and TRBJ1-1, with TRBD1 as a possible D gene (5 bases). Germline V gene sequence: CDR1 MDHEN, CDR2 SYDVKM. The V end lost 3 bases, the J end lost 7 bases, and 12 bases lay between the germline ends. The CDR3 consists of 13 residues. For the CDR3, the DNA is TGTGCCAGCAGTTTTGAGGGGAGCCTTGAAGCTTTCTTT. This translates into CASSFEGSLEAFF.

This clonotype was observed a few times. The chain is built from TRBV5-6 and TRBJ2-1, with 11 bases lining up with TRBD1. Germline values: CDR1 SGHDT, CDR2 YYEEEE. The trim removed 0 bases at V and 7 bases at J, leaving 6 bases unmatched. This CDR3 has 16 amino acids. The CDR3 loop reads CASSLAGTGGLNEQFF. CDR3 bases: TGTGCCAGCAGCTTGGCCGGGACAGGGGGATTAAATGAGCAGTTCTTC. Drawing the rest from reference TRBV5-6 and TRBJ2-1, the complete variable domain is DAGVTQSPTHLIKTRGQQVTLRCSPKSGHDTVSWYQQALGQGPQFIFQYYEEEERQRGNFPDRFSGHQFPNYSSELNVNALLLGDSALYLCASSLAGTGGLNEQFFGPGTRLTVL.

This clonotype showed up just a few times. The chain carries TRBV7-2 and TRBJ2-7, with 8 bases aligning to TRBD1. Germline trimming cut 5 bases from V and 4 bases from J; bases unmatched to any gene: 10. The CDR3 extends over 15 amino acids. Germline V lookup: CDR1 SGHTA, CDR2 FQGNSA. In DNA form, the CDR3 reads TGTGCCAGCAGCCCAGGGGCAGGGGGCTTTTACGAGCAGTACTTC. It specifies CASSPGAGGFYEQYF.

This clonotype has more than one count but fewer than ten. The chain uses TRBV19 and TRBJ2-7, with a weak D call TRBD2 (5 bases). Germline-derived CDR1 and CDR2 are LNHDA and SQIVND (reference sequence). This CDR3 spans 13 amino acids. V lost 3 bases to trimming and J lost 3 bases, with 9 bases between them. CDR3 in amino acids: CASSIRENYEQYF. DNA for the CDR3: TGTGCCAGTAGTATTAGGGAGAACTACGAGCAGTACTTC.

This clonotype was picked up a small number of times. V is TRBV20-1 and J is TRBJ1-5, with a weak D call TRBD1 (5 bases). Trimming cost V 5 bases and J 6 bases, with 11 bases left between them. Germline CDR1 reads DFQATT; CDR2 reads SNEGSKA (reference sequence). The CDR3 sequence is 12 residues long. The CDR3 region has the DNA TGCAGTGCTCAGCTGGGGACTCAGCCCCAGCATTTT. It is translated as CSAQLGTQPQHF.

This clonotype appeared once. The DNA for the CDR3 is TGTGCCAGCAGTCCTATAAGATACAATGAGCAGTTCTTC. Protein sequence: CASSPIRYNEQFF. The rearrangement links TRBV14 to TRBJ2-1, with D unclear. Trimming took 6 bases from V and 4 from J, leaving 10 bases between them. The V gene's germline CDR1 is SGHDN and CDR2 FVKESK. The length of the CDR3 is 13 residues.

This clonotype showed up just once. The chain has TRBV7-2 and TRBJ2-7, with D unresolved. The CDR3 is 14 amino acids. Germline values: CDR1 SGHTA, CDR2 FQGNSA. V dropped 0 bases and J dropped 3 bases, with 9 bases sitting between them. The CDR3 region has the DNA TGTGCCAGCAGCTTAGCTTCTCCGTTCTACGAGCAGTACTTC. It specifies CASSLASPFYEQYF. The full variable domain, its missing parts supplied by reference TRBV7-2 and TRBJ2-7, is GAGVSQSPSNKVTEKGKDVELRCDPISGHTALYWYRQSLGQGLEFLIYFQGNSAPDKSGLPSDRFSAERTGGSVSTLTIQRTQQEDSAVYLCASSLASPFYEQYFGPGTRLTVT.

This clonotype was counted ten times or more. The V and J genes are TRBV7-2 and TRBJ2-1, with unresolved D. Trimming took off 8 bases at V and 8 bases at J, with 4 bases between the two ends. The CDR3 is 9 residues long. In germline, CDR1 is SGHTA, CDR2 FQGNSA. Here the CDR3 DNA reads TGTGCCAGCGGGGATGAGCAGTTCTTC. Translated, it gives CASGDEQFF.

This clonotype has more than one count but fewer than ten. The chain carries TRBV29-1 and TRBJ2-7, with D perhaps matching TRBD1 or TRBD2 (5 bases each). Germline-derived CDR1 and CDR2 are SQVTM and ANQGSEA. The ends were cut back, 7 bases at V and 4 bases at J, with 14 bases in the middle. The length of the CDR3 is 12 residues. The DNA for the CDR3 is TGCAGCGCCAGAGCGTGGGGGTACGAGCAGTACTTC. Protein product: CSARAWGYEQYF.

This clonotype has ten or more counts. V and J are TRBV29-1 and TRBJ2-1; 7 bases match TRBD2. In germline, CDR1 is SQVTM, CDR2 ANQGSEA. This CDR3 region has 11 residues. The junction had 4 bases not matched to a gene; V was cut back by 6 bases and J by 8 bases. This CDR3 reads CSVDRGDEQFF. Written as DNA, the CDR3 is TGCAGCGTGGACCGGGGGGATGAGCAGTTCTTC.

V usage is TRBV18 and J usage is TRBJ1-5; D unresolved. V lost 3 bases and J lost 4, with 13 bases in between. CDR3 size: 15 residues. Germline V gene data show CDR1 as KGHSH and CDR2 as LQKENI. The CDR3 loop reads CASSPSRQSNQPQHF. In DNA form, the CDR3 reads TGTGCCAGCTCACCGAGCCGGCAATCTAATCAGCCCCAGCATTTT. The full variable domain, in which reference TRBV18 and TRBJ1-5 provide the parts outside the CDR3, is NAGVMQNPRHLVRRRGQEARLRCSPMKGHSHVYWYRQLPEEGLKFMVYLQKENIIDESGMPKERFSAEFPKEGPSILRIQQVVRGDSAAYFCASSPSRQSNQPQHFGDGTRLSIL.

The chain is built from TRBV20-1 and TRBJ2-5; the D is unclear. CDR1 is DFQATT, CDR2 SNEGSKA, per germline (reference sequence). The V and J ends lost 0 bases and 7 bases respectively, with 9 bases between them. This CDR3 is 12 amino acids long. CDR3: CSARDYGPTQYF. DNA for the CDR3: TGCAGTGCTAGAGATTACGGACCGACCCAGTACTTC.

This clonotype was seen a single time. V gene TRBV7-9 combines with J gene TRBJ2-7; no definite D call. Germline V gives CDR1 SEHNR, CDR2 FQNEAQ (reference sequence). V lost 5 bases and J lost 2, with 16 bases in between. This CDR3 is 15 amino acids long. The CDR3 DNA reads TGTGCCAGCAGCCCGCGTGGGAAGGTCACCTACGAGCAGTACTTC. Encoded protein: CASSPRGKVTYEQYF.

DNA for the CDR3: TGTGCCAGCAGCCTTAGCCTGAGAGGGCTTAATGAGCAGTTCTTC. Encoded protein: CASSLSLRGLNEQFF. The genes are TRBV6-1 and TRBJ2-1; the D gene is possibly TRBD2 (5 bases). The CDR3 spans 15 residues. Looked up from germline, CDR1 is MNHNS and CDR2 is SASEGT. The ends were cut back, 6 bases at V and 7 bases at J, with 19 bases in the middle.

The chain has TRBV29-1 and TRBJ1-1, with D possibly matching TRBD1 (6 bases). The CDR3 loop spans 13 amino acids. V was trimmed by 6 bases and J by 0 bases, leaving 11 bases between them. CDR1 SQVTM and CDR2 ANQGSEA come from the germline V gene. This CDR3 reads CSVVRDMNTEAFF. In nucleotides, the CDR3 is TGCAGCGTCGTACGGGACATGAACACTGAAGCTTTCTTT.

This clonotype was found once. V usage is TRBV3-1 and J usage is TRBJ2-7, with 9 bases matching TRBD2. The CDR3 runs 15 residues. Germline V gene data show CDR1 as LGHDT and CDR2 as YNNKEL (reference sequence). V was clipped by 4 bases and J by 1 base; unmatched bases: 5. The DNA for the CDR3 is TGTGCCAGCAGCCCTTTAGCGGGAGTTTCCTACGAGCAGTACTTC. Translation gives CASSPLAGVSYEQYF.

The chain recombines TRBV20-1 with TRBJ2-5, with D perhaps matching TRBD1 or TRBD2 (6 bases each). CDR1 and CDR2 from the germline V gene are DFQATT and SNEGSKA (reference sequence). Trimming took off 3 bases at V and 4 bases at J, with 18 bases between the two ends. The CDR3 is 15 amino acids. The CDR3 region has the DNA TGCAGTGCTAGCTCCGGGGGCGGGTTCGGAGAGACCCAGTACTTC. Residues: CSASSGGGFGETQYF.

J is TRBJ1-1 and V is TRBV7-2; D not certain. The ends were cut back, 1 base at V and 0 bases at J, with 9 bases in the middle. CDR1 is SGHTA, CDR2 FQGNSA, per germline. CDR3 length: 15 residues. The CDR3 sequence: CASSLVVHLNTEAFF. CDR3 sequence (DNA): TGTGCCAGCAGCTTAGTGGTGCACCTGAACACTGAAGCTTTCTTT.

In this sample, this clonotype turned up a few times. The V gene is TRBV5-1, the J gene TRBJ2-3; D possibly corresponds to TRBD1 (5 bases). The CDR3 runs to 14 residues. Trimming stripped 7 bases from V and 1 base from J, with 13 bases between. Germline assignment: CDR1 SGHRS and CDR2 YFSETQ. The CDR3 DNA sequence: TGCGCCAGCGGGGCAGGGTCAGGCACAGATACGCAGTATTTT. Its protein is CASGAGSGTDTQYF.

The table lists this clonotype with a few counts. The chain has TRBV20-1 and TRBJ2-1, with D perhaps TRBD2 (5 bases). Between the trimmed V and J ends, which lost 5 bases and 0 bases, there was a span of 14 bases. The length of the CDR3 is 15 residues. Germline CDR1 DFQATT, CDR2 SNEGSKA (reference sequence). The DNA for the CDR3 is TGCAGTGCTGCCGCTTGGCTAGCCTCCTACAATGAGCAGTTCTTC. Translating gives CSAAAWLASYNEQFF.

This clonotype occurred a few times. The chain joins TRBV28 to TRBJ1-5; possibly TRBD1 for D (5 bases). The germline V gene encodes CDR1 MDHEN and CDR2 SYDVKM. This CDR3 comprises 14 residues. V was trimmed by 3 bases and J by 6 bases, leaving 12 bases between them. CDR3 loop: CASSFGGVGQPQHF. The CDR3 DNA sequence: TGTGCCAGCAGTTTTGGGGGGGTCGGTCAGCCCCAGCATTTT.

This clonotype was observed a handful of times. V gene TRBV11-2 combines with J gene TRBJ1-1; D remains ambiguous. The germline gives CDR1 SGHAT, CDR2 FQNNGV. Deletions cut 5 bases from V and 3 bases from J, with 7 bases between. This CDR3 is 12 amino acids long. The CDR3 nucleotides are TGTGCCAGCAGCCTTCAGCACACTGAAGCTTTCTTT. Protein sequence: CASSLQHTEAFF.

This clonotype has only a few counts. The chain employs TRBV6-1 and TRBJ2-1; weak D call: TRBD2 (6 bases). Trimming shortened V by 7 bases and J by 9 bases, and 16 bases separated the two germline ends. Per germline, CDR1 MNHNS and CDR2 SASEGT. The CDR3 runs 13 residues. Here the CDR3 DNA reads TGTGCCAGCAAATCAGCGGGCGTTGGTGAGCAGTTCTTC. Amino acid sequence: CASKSAGVGEQFF.

At least ten counts were recorded for this clonotype. This sequence joins TRBV5-1 and TRBJ2-5; 13 nucleotides agree with TRBD2. CDR3 size: 16 residues. The germline CDR1 and CDR2 sequences are SGHRS and YFSETQ. Trimming took 3 bases from V and 4 from J; bases not matched to a gene: 6. The CDR3 region has the DNA TGCGCCAGCAGCTGGCCGACTAGCGGGAGGCGAGAGACCCAGTACTTC. This gives the protein CASSWPTSGRRETQYF.

The V call is TRBV12-3 or TRBV12-4, the J call TRBJ2-1; 14 nucleotides align to TRBD2. The length of the CDR3 is 16 residues. The V segment lost 5 bases and the J segment 8 bases; nucleotides outside the gene matches: 8. The CDR3 nucleotides are TGTGCCAGCAGTCCAAGGACTAGCGGGAGGTTGGATGAGCAGTTCTTC. Its translation: CASSPRTSGRLDEQFF.

The chain recombines TRBV20-1 with TRBJ2-1; D is unclear. The CDR3 is 11 residues long. V was clipped by 3 bases and J by 7 bases, with 7 bases between them. Germline loops: CDR1 DFQATT, CDR2 SNEGSKA (reference sequence). As DNA, the CDR3 is TGCAGTGCTAGCGAACGAAATGAGCAGTTCTTC. Protein: CSASERNEQFF.

The CDR3 coding sequence is TGTGCCACCAGCAAACGGGGTCAGCCCCAGCATTTT. Residues: CATSKRGQPQHF. V usage is TRBV15 and J usage is TRBJ1-5; D gene ambiguous. This CDR3 has 12 amino acids. CDR1 is LNHNV and CDR2 is YYDKDF in the germline V gene (reference sequence). Trimming cost V 4 bases and J 6 bases, with 7 bases left between them.

This clonotype was seen repeatedly, ten times or more. V is TRBV20-1 and J is TRBJ2-5; D remains unclear. In germline, CDR1 is DFQATT, CDR2 SNEGSKA (reference sequence). This CDR3 has 12 residues. The V end was cut by 1 base, the J end by 4 bases, with 7 bases between. CDR3 sequence (DNA): TGCAGTGCTAGAGGGATTTTAGAGACCCAGTACTTC. Its protein product is CSARGILETQYF.

This clonotype turned up a few times. The chain is built from TRBV6-2 or TRBV6-3 and TRBJ2-3; D not certain. Trimming left V 0 bases short and J 4 bases short, with 14 bases between. This CDR3 has 16 amino acids. Per the germline V gene, CDR1 is MNHEY and CDR2 is SVGEGT. The CDR3 loop reads CASSYSGPIRADTQYF. CDR3 DNA sequence: TGTGCCAGCAGTTACTCCGGACCAATAAGAGCAGATACGCAGTATTTT.

The genes are TRBV18 and TRBJ1-4; no definite D call. The CDR3 is 14 amino acids. V was clipped by 6 bases and J by 6 bases, with 14 bases between them. Germline V CDR1 and CDR2: KGHSH, LQKENI. The CDR3 nucleotides read TGTGCCAGCTCTGAAACTTGGAGGGATGAAAAACTGTTTTTT. Amino acid sequence: CASSETWRDEKLFF.

The chain joins TRBV19 to TRBJ2-3; D gene ambiguous. CDR3 size: 14 residues. V dropped 4 bases and J dropped 2 bases, with 10 bases sitting between them. CDR1 LNHDA and CDR2 SQIVND come from the germline V gene (reference sequence). CDR3 nucleotides: TGTGCCAGTAGTAGCACGTCCAACACAGATACGCAGTATTTT. It encodes CASSSTSNTDTQYF.